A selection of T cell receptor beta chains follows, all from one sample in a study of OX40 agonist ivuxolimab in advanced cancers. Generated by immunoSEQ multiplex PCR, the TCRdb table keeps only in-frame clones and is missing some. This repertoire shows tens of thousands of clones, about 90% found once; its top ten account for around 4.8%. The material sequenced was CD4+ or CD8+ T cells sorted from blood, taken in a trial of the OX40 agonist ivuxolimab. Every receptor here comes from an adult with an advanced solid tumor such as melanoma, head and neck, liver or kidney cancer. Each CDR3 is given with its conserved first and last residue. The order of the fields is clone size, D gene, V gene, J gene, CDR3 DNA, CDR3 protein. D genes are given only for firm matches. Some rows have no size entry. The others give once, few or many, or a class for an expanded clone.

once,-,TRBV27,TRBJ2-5,TGTGCCAGCCTCCATGGGGGGACCCAGTACTTC,CASLHGGTQYF
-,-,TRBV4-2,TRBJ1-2,TGTGCCAGCAGCCAGGGGGAGGGACCTGGCTACACCTTC,CASSQGEGPGYTF
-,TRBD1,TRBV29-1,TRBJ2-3,TGCAGCGTCTACGACAGGGAGCTCACAGATACGCAGTATTTT,CSVYDRELTDTQYF
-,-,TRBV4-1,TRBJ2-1,TGCGCCAGCAGCCAAGTCGCCGACGGTGAGCAGTTCTTC,CASSQVADGEQFF
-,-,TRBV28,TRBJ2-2,TGTGCCAGCAGGCTAGGTTATGTCCCCGGGGAGCTGTTTTTT,CASRLGYVPGELFF
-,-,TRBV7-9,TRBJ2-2,TGTGCCAGCAGGGGTACCGGGAGCTACACCGGGGAGCTGTTTTTT,CASRGTGSYTGELFF
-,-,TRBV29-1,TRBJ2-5,TGCAGCGTTGGGGGAGGAGCCATCTTCCAAGAGACCCAGTACTTC,CSVGGGAIFQETQYF
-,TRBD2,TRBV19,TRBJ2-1,TGTGCCAGTAGGCCAAGCCTAGCGGGACGGTACAATGAGCAGTTCTTC,CASRPSLAGRYNEQFF
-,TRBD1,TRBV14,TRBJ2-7,TGTGCCAGCAGCCATCCGGGACAGGGCATTTTCTCGTACGAGGAGCAGTACTTC,CASSHPGQGIFSYEEQYF
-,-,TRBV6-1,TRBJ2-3,TGTGCCAGCAGTGAAGCGGTTGGACCCTGGGGGGCGCAGTATTTT,CASSEAVGPWGAQYF
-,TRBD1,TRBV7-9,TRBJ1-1,TGTGCCAGCAGCTTAGGGAGACAGGGCGGCACTGAAGCTTTCTTT,CASSLGRQGGTEAFF
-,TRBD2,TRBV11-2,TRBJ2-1,TGTGCCAGCAGCTTGAGCGGGAGTTGGAGTGAGCAGTTCTTC,CASSLSGSWSEQFF
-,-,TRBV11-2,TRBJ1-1,TGTGCCAGCAGCTTCCCTTCTGTCGGGGGGCCCCCTGAAGCTTTCTTT,CASSFPSVGGPPEAFF
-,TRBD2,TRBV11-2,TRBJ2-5,TGTGCCAGCAGCTTAGTAGGGACTAGCGGGGGGTCACGGGAGACCCAGTACTTC,CASSLVGTSGGSRETQYF
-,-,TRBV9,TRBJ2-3,TGTGCCAGCCAAAGCACAGATACGCAGTATTTT,CASQSTDTQYF
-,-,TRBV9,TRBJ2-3,TGTGCCAGCAGCGTAGGACTAGTAGGCACAGATACGCAGTATTTT,CASSVGLVGTDTQYF
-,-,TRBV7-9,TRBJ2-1,TGTGCCAGCAGTTTAGTGGGCAGGGAAGGGAATGAGCAGTTCTTC,CASSLVGREGNEQFF
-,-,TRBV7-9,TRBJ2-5,TGTGCCAGCAGCTTAGATTCGGAGTCAGGGTGGGAGACCCAGTACTTC,CASSLDSESGWETQYF
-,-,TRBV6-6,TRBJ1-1,TGTGCCAGCAGTTACTCCAGGGACAAGAACACTGAAGCTTTCTTT,CASSYSRDKNTEAFF
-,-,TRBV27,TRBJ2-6,TGTGCCAGCAGTCTCTCCTCTGGGGCCAACGTCCTGACTTTC,CASSLSSGANVLTF
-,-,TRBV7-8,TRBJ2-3,TGTGCCAGCAGCTCCCTGGGGGGACTGTCCACAGATACGCAGTATTTT,CASSSLGGLSTDTQYF
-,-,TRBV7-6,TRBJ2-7,TGTGCCAGCAGCTTAGACATGGGGATAGTGGGGCAGTACTTC,CASSLDMGIVGQYF
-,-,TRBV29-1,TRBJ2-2,TGCAGCGCCTCCAGCCAGGGTAGGGGCACCGGGGAGCTGTTTTTT,CSASSQGRGTGELFF
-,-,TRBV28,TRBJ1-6,TGTGCCAGCAGGTTAAGCCCCGCCCCTTCGGGTTCACCCCTCCACTTT,CASRLSPAPSGSPLHF
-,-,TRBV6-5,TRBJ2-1,TGTGCCAGCAGTTACATGGCAGGGTCATACAATGAGCAGTTCTTC,CASSYMAGSYNEQFF
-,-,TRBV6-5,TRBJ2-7,TGTGCCAGCAGTAACACAGGGTTGTCCGAGCAGTACTTC,CASSNTGLSEQYF
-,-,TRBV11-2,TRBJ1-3,TGTGCCAGCAGCTTAGATGGTAGACCGACCTCTGGAAACACCATATATTTT,CASSLDGRPTSGNTIYF
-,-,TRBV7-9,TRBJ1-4,TGTGCCAGCAGCTTATACGTGCAGGGTGGTGAAAAACTGTTTTTT,CASSLYVQGGEKLFF
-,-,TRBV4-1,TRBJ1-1,TGTGCCAGCAGCCAAGGGCTAGATGCTTTCTTT,CASSQGLDAFF
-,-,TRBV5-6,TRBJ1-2,TGTGCCAGCAAAGGGGGAAAAGGCTACACCTTC,CASKGGKGYTF
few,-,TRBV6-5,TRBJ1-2,TGTGCCAGCAGTTACGGGGGGGGAGGCTATGGCTACACCTTC,CASSYGGGGYGYTF
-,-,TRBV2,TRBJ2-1,TGTGCCAGCAGTTCGCCCCACCTGAATGAGCAGTTCTTC,CASSSPHLNEQFF
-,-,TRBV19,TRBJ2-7,TGTGCCAGTAGTATGGGGGAATCCTACGAGCAGTACTTC,CASSMGESYEQYF
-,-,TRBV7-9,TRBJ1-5,TGTGCCAGCAGCCCGGGGACCGCTAATCAGCCCCAGCATTTT,CASSPGTANQPQHF
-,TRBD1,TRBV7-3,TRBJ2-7,TGTGCCAGCAGCTTAGGGCTGGGGACAGGGGCCTACGAGCAGTACTTC,CASSLGLGTGAYEQYF